This T cell receptor (beta chain) was profiled in a study of shared clonotypes between healthy human individuals. The assay ran at deep level. The genomic DNA of each subset was split evenly across several immunoSEQ plates. The table came from immunoSEQ multiplex PCR; TCRdb's copy has only in-frame clones and leaves some out. Of more than 2 million clones in the sample, 95% were seen once. Every donor was a Caucasian adult from Nashville, Tennessee. Study observations and caveats: In having few donors, the study represented limited genetic and exposure-history diversity.

The CDR3 is made up of 13 amino acids. CDR1 is KGHSH, CDR2 LQKENI, per germline. V lost 5 bases, J lost 0 bases, and 6 bases lay in between. Comment on this clone: Its target is not known. Other DNA sequences in the same sample also yield this CDR3.

This clonotype originated in a man between 18 and 29 years old in good health. Sequenced: naive CD4+ T cells sorted from blood. Subset of the sample: CD45RA+ positively selected. The V gene is TRBV18, the J gene TRBJ2-3; no firm D call. CDR3 nucleotide sequence: TGTGCCAGCTCATCTGAAAGCACAGATACGCAGTATTTT. Its protein product is CASSSESTDTQYF. Using reference TRBV18 and TRBJ2-3 for the parts outside the CDR3, the full variable domain is NAGVMQNPRHLVRRRGQEARLRCSPMKGHSHVYWYRQLPEEGLKFMVYLQKENIIDESGMPKERFSAEFPKEGPSILRIQQVVRGDSAAYFCASSSESTDTQYFGPGTRLTVL.